This T cell receptor beta chain was profiled in a study of response to subunit inactivated influenza vaccine. There are 15 residues in the CDR3. Germline V gene data show CDR1 as DFQATT and CDR2 as SNEGSKA (reference sequence). Trimming at V came to 2 bases and at J to 1 base, leaving 6 bases not matched to a gene. TCRdb called the RT-PCR reads again in MiXCR, with one record for every CDR3 protein. The data show about 570,000 distinct CDR3 sequences, with approximately 11% seen just once and 11% held by the top ten. Remarks on this clonotype: The antigen remains undetermined.

Study-level findings and limits: Researchers suggested that each seasonal influenza vaccination recruits few new T cells.

Separately, the same data were catalogued under a study of T cells expressing NK-cell markers. That study reports: Generation of TCR beta cDNA was performed by 5'RACE template switching incorporating UMIs. The dominant NKG2C+ clonotypes represented roughly 1.0-7.5% of CD8+ T cells in six donors. These same clonotypes (in several donors) also led the CD3+CD56-NKG2C+ fraction. Unclear, still, was the HCMV specificity of the expanded NKG2C+ T cell clones.

Sequences were derived from PBMCs from blood, sampled on the day of vaccination. The chain links TRBV20-1 to TRBJ2-3; TRBD1 agrees at 7 bases. The source of this sequence is a man in his forties or fifties who received an inactivated influenza vaccine. Here the CDR3 reads CSARSHGTGTDTQYF. The CDR3 bases are TGCAGTGCTAGATCCCACGGGACAGGCACAGATACGCAGTATTTT.